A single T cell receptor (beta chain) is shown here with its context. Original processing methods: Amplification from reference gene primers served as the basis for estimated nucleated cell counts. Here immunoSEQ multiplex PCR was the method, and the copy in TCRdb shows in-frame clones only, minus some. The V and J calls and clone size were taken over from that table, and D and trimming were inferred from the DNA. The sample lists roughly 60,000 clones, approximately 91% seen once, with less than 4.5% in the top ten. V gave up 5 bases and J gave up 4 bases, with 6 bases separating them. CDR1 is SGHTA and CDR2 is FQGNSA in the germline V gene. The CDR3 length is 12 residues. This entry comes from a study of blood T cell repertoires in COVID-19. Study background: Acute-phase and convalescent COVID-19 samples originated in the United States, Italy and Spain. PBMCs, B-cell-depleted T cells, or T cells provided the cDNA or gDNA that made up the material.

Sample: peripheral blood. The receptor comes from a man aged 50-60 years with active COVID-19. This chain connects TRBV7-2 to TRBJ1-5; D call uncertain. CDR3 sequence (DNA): TGTGCCAGCAGCCCAACTAATCAGCCCCAGCATTTT. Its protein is CASSPTNQPQHF.